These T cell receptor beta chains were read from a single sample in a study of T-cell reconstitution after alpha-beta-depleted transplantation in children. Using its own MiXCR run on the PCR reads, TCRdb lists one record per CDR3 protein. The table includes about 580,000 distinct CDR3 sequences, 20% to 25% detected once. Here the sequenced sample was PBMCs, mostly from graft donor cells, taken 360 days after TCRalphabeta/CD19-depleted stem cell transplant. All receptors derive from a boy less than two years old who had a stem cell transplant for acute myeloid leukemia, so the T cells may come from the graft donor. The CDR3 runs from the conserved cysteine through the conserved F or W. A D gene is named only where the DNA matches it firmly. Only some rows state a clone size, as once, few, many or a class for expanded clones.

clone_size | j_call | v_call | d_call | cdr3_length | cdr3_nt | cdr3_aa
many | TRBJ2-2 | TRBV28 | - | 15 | TGTGCCAGCAGTTTATGGCAGATTAACACCGGGGAGCTGTTTTTT | CASSLWQINTGELFF
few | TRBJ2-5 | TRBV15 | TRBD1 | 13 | TGTGCCACCAGCGACAGGGGGTCTGAGACCCAGTACTTC | CATSDRGSETQYF
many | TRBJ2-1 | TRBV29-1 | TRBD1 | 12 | TGCAGCGTTCGGACAGGGGGCGGTGAGCAGTTCTTC | CSVRTGGGEQFF
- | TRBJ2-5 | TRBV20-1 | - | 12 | TGCAGTGCTAGAACCCCTCAAGAGACCCAGTACTTC | CSARTPQETQYF
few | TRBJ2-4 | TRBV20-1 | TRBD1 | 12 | TGCAGTGCTAGAACAGGGGAAAACATTCAGTACTTC | CSARTGENIQYF
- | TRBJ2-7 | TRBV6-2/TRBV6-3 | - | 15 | TGTGCCAGCAGTTACGGCAGGACTGCTACCTACGAGCAGTACTTC | CASSYGRTATYEQYF
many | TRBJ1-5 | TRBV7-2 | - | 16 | TGTGCCAGCAGCTTAGTGGCACGGACCCTAAATCAGCCCCAGCATTTT | CASSLVARTLNQPQHF
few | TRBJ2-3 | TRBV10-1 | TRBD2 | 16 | TGCGCCAGCAGTGAGCTGGCTAGCGGGGGATCAGATACGCAGTATTTT | CASSELASGGSDTQYF
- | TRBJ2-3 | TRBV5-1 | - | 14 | TGCGCCAGCAGCTTGTTGACAAGCACAGATACGCAGTATTTT | CASSLLTSTDTQYF
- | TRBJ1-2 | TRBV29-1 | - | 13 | TGCAGCGTTGCGGGGGATCCAGACTATGGCTACACCTTC | CSVAGDPDYGYTF
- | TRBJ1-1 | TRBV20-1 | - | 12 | TGCAGTGCTAGAGTCCAGGGAGGTTCAGCTTTCTTT | CSARVQGGSAFF
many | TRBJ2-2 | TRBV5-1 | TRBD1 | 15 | TGCGCCAGCACCATCTTTACAGGGGACACCGGGGAGCTGTTTTTT | CASTIFTGDTGELFF
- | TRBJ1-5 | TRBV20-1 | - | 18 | TGCAGTGCTAGAGATCGGAGACAGTCCGGGACAAGCAATCAGCCCCAGCATTTT | CSARDRRQSGTSNQPQHF
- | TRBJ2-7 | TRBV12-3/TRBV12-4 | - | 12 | TGTGCCAGCAGGGGGGACACCCTCGAGCAGTACTTC | CASRGDTLEQYF
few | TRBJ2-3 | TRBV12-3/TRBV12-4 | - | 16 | TGTGCCAGCATGAACGGCGGGTGGGTAAGCACAGATACGCAGTATTTT | CASMNGGWVSTDTQYF
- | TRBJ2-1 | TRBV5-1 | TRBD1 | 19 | TGCGCCAGCAGCCTCCCTATCCCAGGACAGGCCGGCTCCTACAATGAGCAGTTCTTC | CASSLPIPGQAGSYNEQFF
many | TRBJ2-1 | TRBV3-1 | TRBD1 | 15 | TGTGCCAGCAGCCTCCCGGGACAGGGGGCCCATGAGCAGTTCTTC | CASSLPGQGAHEQFF
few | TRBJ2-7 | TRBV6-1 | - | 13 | TGTGCCAGCAGTCTAAACAAAAGGCACGAGCAGTACTTC | CASSLNKRHEQYF
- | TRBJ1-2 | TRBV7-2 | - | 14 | TGTGCCAGCAGCCCCCATGAGGGGTCCTATGGCTACACCTTC | CASSPHEGSYGYTF
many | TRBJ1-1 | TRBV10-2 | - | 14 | TGCGCCAGCAGTGGGCCTGAGAGGAACACTGAAGCTTTCTTT | CASSGPERNTEAFF
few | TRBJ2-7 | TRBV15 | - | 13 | TGTGCCACCAGCGAAAGGGCGGGGTACGAGCAGTACTTC | CATSERAGYEQYF
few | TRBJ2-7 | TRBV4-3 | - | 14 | TGCGCCAGCAGCCCGGGCGGCGGCCGATACGAGCAGTACTTC | CASSPGGGRYEQYF
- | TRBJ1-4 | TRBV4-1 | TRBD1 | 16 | TGCGCCAGCAGCCAAACAGGGGGGCTGTCTAATGAAAAACTGTTTTTT | CASSQTGGLSNEKLFF
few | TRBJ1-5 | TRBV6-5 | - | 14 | TGTGCCAGCAGTCCCGACAGTATCAATCAGCCCCAGCATTTT | CASSPDSINQPQHF
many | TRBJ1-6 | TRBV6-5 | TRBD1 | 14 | TGTGCCAGCAGATGGACAGGGGAGAATTCACCCCTCCACTTT | CASRWTGENSPLHF
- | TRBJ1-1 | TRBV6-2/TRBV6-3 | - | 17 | TGTGCCAGCAGTTATCCCCTTGGGATAGGCTTGAACACTGAAGCTTTCTTT | CASSYPLGIGLNTEAFF
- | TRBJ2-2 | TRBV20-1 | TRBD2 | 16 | TGCAGTGCTAGAGATTCCGGGACTAGCGCCACCGGGGAGCTGTTTTTT | CSARDSGTSATGELFF
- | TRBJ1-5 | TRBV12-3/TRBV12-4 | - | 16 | TGTGCCAGCAGTTCCGCCTTTGGGGGGGTCGATCAGCCCCAGCATTTT | CASSSAFGGVDQPQHF
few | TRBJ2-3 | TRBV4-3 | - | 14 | TGCGCCAGCAGCCAACAGGGTAGCCCAGATACGCAGTATTTT | CASSQQGSPDTQYF
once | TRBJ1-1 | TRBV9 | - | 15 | TGTGCCAGCAGCGTGGGGGGTCGGCTGAACACTGAAGCTTTCTTT | CASSVGGRLNTEAFF
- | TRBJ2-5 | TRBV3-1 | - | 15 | TGTGCCAGCAGCCACGAGTCCGGGTTCGTAGAGACCCAGTACTTC | CASSHESGFVETQYF
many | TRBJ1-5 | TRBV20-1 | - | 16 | TGCAGTGCTAGGGGTGAGCCAACATATAGCAATCAGCCCCAGCATTTT | CSARGEPTYSNQPQHF
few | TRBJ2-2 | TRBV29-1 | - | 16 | TGCAGCGTTGCCCCGTTGGACAGAAAGTCCACCGGGGAGCTGTTTTTT | CSVAPLDRKSTGELFF
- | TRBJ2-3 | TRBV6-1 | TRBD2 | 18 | TGTGCCAGCAGTCGGACCCCAGTGACAGGCGGGAGGACAGATACGCAGTATTTT | CASSRTPVTGGRTDTQYF
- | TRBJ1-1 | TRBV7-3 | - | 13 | TGTGCCAGCAGCTTCTCAGTAGGAACTGAAGCTTTCTTT | CASSFSVGTEAFF
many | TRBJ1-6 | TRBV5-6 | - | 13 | TGTGCCAGCAGCTTGGTGGCCGGCTCACCCCTCCACTTT | CASSLVAGSPLHF
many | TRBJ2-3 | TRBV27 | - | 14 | TGTGCCAGCAGTTTAAACAGGGACACAGATACGCAGTATTTT | CASSLNRDTDTQYF
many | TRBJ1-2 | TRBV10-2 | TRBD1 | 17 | TGCGCCAGCACCGAGGAGGGGACAGGGGCCTTAAACTATGGCTACACCTTC | CASTEEGTGALNYGYTF
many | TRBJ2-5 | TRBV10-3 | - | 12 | TGTGCCATCGGAGGAAGCCAAGAGACCCAGTACTTC | CAIGGSQETQYF
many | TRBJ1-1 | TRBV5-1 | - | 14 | TGCGCCAGCAGCCAGCGGGGGGGCTTGGCTGAAGCTTTCTTT | CASSQRGGLAEAFF
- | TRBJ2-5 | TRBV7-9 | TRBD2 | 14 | TGTGCCAGCTGTGCTAGCGGGGGGGAAGAGACCCAGTACTTC | CASCASGGEETQYF
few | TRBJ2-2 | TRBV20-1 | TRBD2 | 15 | TGCAGTGCTAGACTAGCGGGGGCCGTCACCGGGGAGCTGTTTTTT | CSARLAGAVTGELFF
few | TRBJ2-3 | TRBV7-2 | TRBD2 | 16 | TGTGCCAGCAGCAATCTAGCGGGGGGGCCGACAGATACGCAGTATTTT | CASSNLAGGPTDTQYF
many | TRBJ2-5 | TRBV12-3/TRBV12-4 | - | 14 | TGTGCCAGCAGTTTACTGGGCTCCCAAGAGACCCAGTACTTC | CASSLLGSQETQYF
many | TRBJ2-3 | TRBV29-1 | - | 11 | TGCAGCGTTGACGTTACAGATACGCAGTATTTT | CSVDVTDTQYF
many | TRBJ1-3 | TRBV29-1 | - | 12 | TGCAGCGTGCAGTCCTCTGGAAACACCATATATTTT | CSVQSSGNTIYF
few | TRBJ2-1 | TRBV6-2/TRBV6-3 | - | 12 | TGTGCCAGCAGTTACCGTTTGGATGAGCAGTTCTTC | CASSYRLDEQFF